The entry below describes one T cell receptor beta chain. This clone's antigen is unknown. Qualities for individual bases were not recorded, and no much larger clone is one base off. From cysteine to phenylalanine, the CDR3 is 11 amino acids long. Kept here is only the CDR3 DNA, which spans 33 bases and is read in frame from base 1. The germline ends are 5 bases apart after V is trimmed by 5 bases and J by 4 bases. The germline V gene (reference sequence) supplies CDR1 SEHNR and CDR2 FQNEAQ. TCR beta CDR3 regions were sequenced from DNA using the immunoSEQ Assay. The source study handled its data this way. T cell density was computed as TCR beta template counts normalized to usable DNA estimated by amplifying housekeeping genes. Richness was estimated using the preseqR package, with extrapolation to 400,000 templates for PBMC samples and to 120,000 templates for tissue samples. Clonality was calculated as one minus Pielou's evenness. Tissue-enriched TCRs were identified by differential abundance testing using productive amino-acid clonotypes, minimum total count 5 and alpha 0.1. The Jaccard Index and the Morisita Overlap Index were used to measure how much the repertoires overlapped between compartments. GLIPH grouped TCR beta CDR3s together with public tetramer-defined viral CDR3s, and a viral motif had to include at least three viral sequences and show V-gene enrichment. TCRdb's version of the immuneACCESS table is confined to in-frame rearrangements and falls short of the full clone set. An unresolved V gene accounts for under half of the shortfall where checked; the remainder is of unknown origin. From that table come the V and J calls and clone size; the DNA was used to work out D and trimming. Here the sample has roughly 48,000 clones; roughly 77% occur a single time. About 17% of the sample is in the top ten clones.

This sample was taken from a study of T cells in localized non-small cell lung cancer (dated by TCRdb to the early 2020s). Study-level background: T cell repertoires of 200 to 250 early-stage NSCLC patients were analyzed, with tumors being compared against uninvolved tumor-adjacent lungs. All 240 or so NSCLC patients in the cohort were treatment-naive and had localized lung tumors that were resected. Of the NSCLC patients, about 130 were male and about a hundred were female, and the mean age was about 69 years. Paper-wide results and their limitations: Higher T cell density in blood was associated with longer overall survival, whereas higher clonality in adjacent lung was associated with shorter survival. A median of roughly 58 of the top 100 tumor clones were detected in paired uninvolved adjacent lung, and around 27 of these tumor clones were also found among the top 100 clones of the paired uninvolved adjacent lung. Multi-region tumor sequencing was not performed, so intratumor heterogeneity could not be excluded. Uninvolved tumor-adjacent lung showed the highest T cell clonality, higher than tumor, which suggests more focused antigenic responses in the uninvolved tumor-adjacent lung. Since the design was exploratory, TCR variables were selected using unadjusted p-values with no false-discovery rate correction.

At diagnosis, tumor, uninvolved tumor-adjacent lung and peripheral blood were collected and then preserved as a mix of FFPE and fresh-frozen material. For TCR repertoire profiling, blood samples were analyzed as peripheral blood mononuclear cells. This clonotype originated in a man aged 40 to 70 with stage I squamous cell lung carcinoma. The chain joins TRBV7-9 to TRBJ1-1; too little of a D gene remains to name it. The material was peripheral blood, obtained before any cancer treatment. The DNA sequence reads TGTGCCAGCAGCCAAGTCACTGAAGCTTTCTTT. This gives the protein CASSQVTEAFF.